This TCR beta chain is drawn from a study of early T cells in non-severe SARS-CoV-2 infection. Study-wide background: Unsorted whole-blood RNA was sequenced in bulk, leaving chains unpaired.

V lost 5 bases and J 4 bases, leaving 12 bases between the germline ends. The V gene's germline CDR1 is DFQATT and CDR2 SNEGSKA (reference sequence). The CDR3 sequence is 13 residues long. This clonotype was recorded many times. TCRdb reanalysed the 5' RACE reads using MiXCR and keeps one entry per CDR3 protein. This table has tens of thousands of distinct CDR3 sequences, over 7% appearing once. The chain links TRBV20-1 to TRBJ2-1; tentative D call: TRBD1 (7 bases). Source material: whole blood. The sequence came from an adult who was a healthcare worker with PCR-confirmed SARS-CoV-2 infection or an uninfected control (not recorded which). CDR3 region: CSAQTGRYNEQFF. CDR3 nucleotides: TGCAGTGCTCAGACAGGGAGGTACAATGAGCAGTTCTTC.